The clone carrying this T cell receptor (beta chain) has a handful of counts. The antigen is not known. The sample originates from a study of cytomegalovirus exposure and HLA in healthy donors. Study results and caveats: One variant, a missense change in DCLRE1C, was linked in a later analysis to TCR beta V- and J-gene trimming.

The PCR had 60 Vbeta and 13 Jbeta primers. Original handling: In a later analysis, around 10 million of 65 million to 90 million unique beta chains occurred in at least two donors. Only in-frame clones appear in the TCRdb table, and some are missing; sequencing was by immunoSEQ multiplex PCR. V, J and clone size are those of that table, while D and trimming were read from the DNA. The table shows 59,000 or so clones, with just under 75% occurring only once. Germline loops: CDR1 SNHLY, CDR2 FYNNEI. V lost 4 bases, J lost 6 bases, and 15 bases lay in between. This CDR3 spans 15 amino acids. This chain joins TRBV2 and TRBJ2-2, with D possibly TRBD2 on 7 matching bases. Specimen: PBMCs. The sequence was obtained from a man aged 30 to 39 in good health and CMV-seropositive. As DNA, the CDR3 is TGTGCCAGCAGTGTCACGCGGGGGCGCGCCGGGGAGCTGTTTTTT. This gives the protein CASSVTRGRAGELFF.